What follows are 19 T cell receptor beta chains derived from one specimen sequenced in a study of blood T cell repertoires in COVID-19. TCRdb's copy holds only in-frame clones and misses some; the assay was immunoSEQ multiplex PCR. This sample has fewer than 200,000 clones, with around 83% found just once. The material sequenced was peripheral blood. The receptors stem from a woman in her 70s with COVID-19, enrolled during active disease.

The rearrangement links TRBV28 to TRBJ1-2; TRBD1 might be the D (6 bases). Deletions cut 8 bases from V and 7 bases from J, with 20 bases between. The germline V gene encodes CDR1 MDHEN and CDR2 SYDVKM. The CDR3 has 14 residues. This CDR3 reads CASWTLQGRGGYTF. For the CDR3, the DNA is TGTGCCAGCTGGACCCTACAGGGAAGAGGTGGCTACACCTTC.

The chain couples TRBV30 to TRBJ2-2, with D perhaps matching TRBD1 (6 bases). Trimming took off 7 bases at V and 2 bases at J, with 14 bases between the two ends. Germline V gene sequence: CDR1 GTSNPN, CDR2 SVGIG (reference sequence). The CDR3 is made up of 14 amino acids. The CDR3 region is CASDSDHNTGELFF. The CDR3 DNA sequence: TGTGCCTCGGACAGCGACCACAACACCGGGGAGCTGTTTTTT.

This CDR3 reads CASSFRQGASTDEQFF. The CDR3 DNA reads as TGTGCCAGCAGCTTTAGACAGGGGGCGTCTACGGATGAGCAGTTCTTC. The chain carries TRBV11-3 and TRBJ2-1; 10 bases map to TRBD1. The J segment lost 8 bases and the V segment lost 3 bases, leaving 10 bases of the junction unmatched. Per germline, CDR1 SGHNT and CDR2 YENEEA. The length of the CDR3 is 16 residues.

The sample holds a few counts of this clone. The chain is built from TRBV13 and TRBJ2-5; 7 positions agree with TRBD1. Germline CDR1 reads PRHDT; CDR2 reads FYEKMQ (reference sequence). This CDR3 spans 14 amino acids. Trimming removed 3 bases from V and 2 bases from J; junction bases left unmatched: 3. The CDR3 here is CASSFPGQQETQYF. In nucleotides, the CDR3 is TGTGCCAGCAGCTTCCCGGGACAGCAAGAGACCCAGTACTTC.

This CDR3 is CASSQDRTGPLGEKLFF. Written as DNA, the CDR3 is TGCGCCAGCAGCCAAGATAGGACAGGGCCGTTGGGTGAAAAACTGTTTTTT. The rearrangement links TRBV4-1 to TRBJ1-4, with 8 bases identical to TRBD1. With 0 bases clipped from V and 7 bases from J, the junction kept 10 bases outside the gene matches. The CDR3 sequence is 17 residues long. Germline CDR1 and CDR2: MGHRA and YSYEKL.

This chain links TRBV5-4 with TRBJ2-7; possibly TRBD1 for D (7 bases). The CDR3 runs to 16 residues. The germline V gene has CDR1 SGHNT and CDR2 YYREEE (reference sequence). The V gene lost 4 bases and the J gene lost 5 bases, with 22 bases spanning the gap. CDR3 DNA sequence: TGTGCCAGCAGCCATCCAGGGGGGTCCTTGAGGGACGAGCAGTACTTC. This gives the protein CASSHPGGSLRDEQYF.

The J gene is TRBJ1-3, the V gene TRBV6-4; 7 nucleotides line up with TRBD1. Trimming took 0 bases from V and 0 from J; bases not matched to a gene: 14. Germline values: CDR1 MRHNA, CDR2 SNTAGT. The CDR3 sequence is 20 residues long. The CDR3 reads CASSDSTSSGTVISGNTIYF. The CDR3 DNA reads as TGTGCCAGCAGTGACTCGACAAGCTCCGGGACAGTGATCTCTGGAAACACCATATATTTT.

In its sample, this clone was seen once. CDR3 region: CSASTGEGLEQYF. The CDR3 region has the DNA TGCAGTGCTAGTACCGGGGAGGGCCTCGAGCAGTACTTC. The chain has TRBV20-1 and TRBJ2-7, with TRBD2 identical over 7 bases. CDR1 and CDR2 (germline): DFQATT, SNEGSKA (reference sequence). J gave up 6 bases and V 3 bases, and 8 bases lay outside the gene matches. This CDR3 has 13 residues.

The rearrangement links TRBV6-5 to TRBJ1-4, with 7 bases that match TRBD1. There are 15 residues in the CDR3. Trimming at V came to 2 bases and at J to 7 bases, leaving 7 bases not matched to a gene. Germline V CDR1 and CDR2: MNHEY, SVGAGI. The CDR3 region has the DNA TGTGCCAGCAGTTACAGCCGGGACAGCCCTGAAAAACTGTTTTTT. Protein product: CASSYSRDSPEKLFF.

The table lists this clone with a count of one. The rearrangement links TRBV6-5 to TRBJ1-5; 7 nucleotides line up with TRBD1. CDR1 and CDR2 (germline): MNHEY, SVGAGI. Trimming took 8 bases from V and 5 from J; bases not matched to a gene: 9. The CDR3 has 14 residues. The CDR3 spells CASHKIGGDQPQHF. The CDR3 DNA sequence: TGTGCCAGCCATAAGATAGGGGGCGATCAGCCCCAGCATTTT.

The chain joins TRBV5-1 to TRBJ1-4; 8 bases fit TRBD1. Germline CDR1 and CDR2: SGHRS and YFSETQ. This CDR3 region has 15 residues. The V segment lost 4 bases and the J segment 2 bases; nucleotides outside the gene matches: 4. CDR3 DNA: TGCGCCAGCAGCCCACAGGGGGACACTAATGAAAAACTGTTTTTT. Translation gives CASSPQGDTNEKLFF.

The gene calls are TRBV5-4 and TRBJ1-3, with no clear D. Germline V lookup: CDR1 SGHNT, CDR2 YYREEE (reference sequence). This CDR3 spans 17 amino acids. V lost 0 bases to trimming and J lost 4 bases, with 17 bases between them. In DNA, the CDR3 is TGTGCCAGCAGCTTGGAGGCCAGTCGGGGTGTAGGAAACACCATATATTTT. This encodes CASSLEASRGVGNTIYF.

The V gene is TRBV7-2, the J gene TRBJ1-5; the D is unclear. Germline V gives CDR1 SGHTA, CDR2 FQGNSA. CDR3 size: 15 residues. V was cut by 5 bases and J by 4 bases, with 15 bases left in between. CDR3: CASSLNLGGNQPQHF. In DNA form, the CDR3 reads TGTGCCAGCAGCCTAAACTTGGGAGGAAATCAGCCCCAGCATTTT. Combining the CDR3 with reference TRBV7-2 and TRBJ1-5 gives the whole variable domain GAGVSQSPSNKVTEKGKDVELRCDPISGHTALYWYRQSLGQGLEFLIYFQGNSAPDKSGLPSDRFSAERTGGSVSTLTIQRTQQEDSAVYLCASSLNLGGNQPQHFGDGTRLSIL.

This clone was counted a few times. The CDR3 nucleotides read TGTGCCAGCAGCTTATCCGGGGGAGGGGGCTACACCTTC. This encodes CASSLSGGGGYTF. The chain recombines TRBV7-2 with TRBJ1-2, with D possibly being TRBD1 (5 bases). Trimming took 2 bases from V and 8 from J, leaving 12 bases between them. Germline-derived CDR1 and CDR2 are SGHTA and FQGNSA. The CDR3 is 13 residues long. Based on the CDR3 plus reference TRBV7-2 and TRBJ1-2, the full variable domain is GAGVSQSPSNKVTEKGKDVELRCDPISGHTALYWYRQSLGQGLEFLIYFQGNSAPDKSGLPSDRFSAERTGGSVSTLTIQRTQQEDSAVYLCASSLSGGGGYTFGSGTRLTVV.

The rearrangement links TRBV3-1 (or the pseudogene TRBV3-2) to TRBJ2-3, with TRBD2 matching 9 bases. Germline V gene lookup returns CDR1 LGHDT and CDR2 YNNKEL (reference sequence). The V segment lost 3 bases and the J segment 4 bases; nucleotides outside the gene matches: 5. CDR3 length equals 15 residues. The CDR3 nucleotides are TGTGCCAGCAGCCACTCGGCGGGAGGGCCAGATACGCAGTATTTT. Translating gives CASSHSAGGPDTQYF.

This clone was detected only once. The CDR3 here is CASSFPQTGEQFF. DNA for the CDR3: TGTGCCAGCAGCTTTCCTCAAACGGGGGAGCAGTTCTTC. V and J are TRBV5-6 and TRBJ2-1, with D perhaps matching TRBD2 (5 bases). This CDR3 has 13 residues. Germline V gives CDR1 SGHDT, CDR2 YYEEEE. V lost 2 bases and J lost 10, with 13 bases in between.

As for this clone: One end of the junction fails to match germline, which may point to a read error. This chain connects TRBV10-1 to TRBJ2-1; D is unclear. CDR3 length equals 16 residues. Germline V gives CDR1 WNHNN, CDR2 SYGVQD (reference sequence). The CDR3 reads CASSESGANSNNEQFF. In DNA form, the CDR3 reads TGCGCCAGCAGTGAGTCCGGAGCGAACTCCAACAATGAGCAGTTCTTC.

The chain carries TRBV6-5 and TRBJ1-1; 8 nucleotides align to TRBD1. V shed 0 bases, J shed 1 base, and the junction held 1 base outside the gene matches. Germline CDR1 reads MNHEY; CDR2 reads SVGAGI. The CDR3 consists of 15 residues. Here the CDR3 reads CASSYSGTGNTEAFF. The CDR3 DNA is TGTGCCAGCAGTTACTCGGGGACAGGGAACACTGAAGCTTTCTTT.

The sample holds one count of this clone. The chain carries TRBV30 and TRBJ2-1; 9 bases map to TRBD2. The germline V gene encodes CDR1 GTSNPN and CDR2 SVGIG (reference sequence). V shed 8 bases, J shed 9 bases, and the junction held 14 bases outside the gene matches. The CDR3 has 14 amino acids. As DNA, the CDR3 is TGTGCCGGGGGAACTAGCGGGCCCTGGAGTGAGCAGTTCTTC. Amino acid sequence: CAGGTSGPWSEQFF.